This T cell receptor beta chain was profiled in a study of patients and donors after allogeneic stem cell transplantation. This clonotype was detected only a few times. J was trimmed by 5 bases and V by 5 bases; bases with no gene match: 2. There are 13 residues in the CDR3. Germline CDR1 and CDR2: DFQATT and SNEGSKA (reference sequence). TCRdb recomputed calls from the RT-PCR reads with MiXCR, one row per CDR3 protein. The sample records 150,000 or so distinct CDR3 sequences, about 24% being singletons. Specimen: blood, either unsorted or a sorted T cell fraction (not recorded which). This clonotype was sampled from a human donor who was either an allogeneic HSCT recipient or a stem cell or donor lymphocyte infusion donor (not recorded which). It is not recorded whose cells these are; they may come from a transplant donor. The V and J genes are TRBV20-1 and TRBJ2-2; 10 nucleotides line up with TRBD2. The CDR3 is CSAGGLATGELFF. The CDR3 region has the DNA TGCAGTGCTGGGGGACTAGCGACCGGGGAGCTGTTTTTT.